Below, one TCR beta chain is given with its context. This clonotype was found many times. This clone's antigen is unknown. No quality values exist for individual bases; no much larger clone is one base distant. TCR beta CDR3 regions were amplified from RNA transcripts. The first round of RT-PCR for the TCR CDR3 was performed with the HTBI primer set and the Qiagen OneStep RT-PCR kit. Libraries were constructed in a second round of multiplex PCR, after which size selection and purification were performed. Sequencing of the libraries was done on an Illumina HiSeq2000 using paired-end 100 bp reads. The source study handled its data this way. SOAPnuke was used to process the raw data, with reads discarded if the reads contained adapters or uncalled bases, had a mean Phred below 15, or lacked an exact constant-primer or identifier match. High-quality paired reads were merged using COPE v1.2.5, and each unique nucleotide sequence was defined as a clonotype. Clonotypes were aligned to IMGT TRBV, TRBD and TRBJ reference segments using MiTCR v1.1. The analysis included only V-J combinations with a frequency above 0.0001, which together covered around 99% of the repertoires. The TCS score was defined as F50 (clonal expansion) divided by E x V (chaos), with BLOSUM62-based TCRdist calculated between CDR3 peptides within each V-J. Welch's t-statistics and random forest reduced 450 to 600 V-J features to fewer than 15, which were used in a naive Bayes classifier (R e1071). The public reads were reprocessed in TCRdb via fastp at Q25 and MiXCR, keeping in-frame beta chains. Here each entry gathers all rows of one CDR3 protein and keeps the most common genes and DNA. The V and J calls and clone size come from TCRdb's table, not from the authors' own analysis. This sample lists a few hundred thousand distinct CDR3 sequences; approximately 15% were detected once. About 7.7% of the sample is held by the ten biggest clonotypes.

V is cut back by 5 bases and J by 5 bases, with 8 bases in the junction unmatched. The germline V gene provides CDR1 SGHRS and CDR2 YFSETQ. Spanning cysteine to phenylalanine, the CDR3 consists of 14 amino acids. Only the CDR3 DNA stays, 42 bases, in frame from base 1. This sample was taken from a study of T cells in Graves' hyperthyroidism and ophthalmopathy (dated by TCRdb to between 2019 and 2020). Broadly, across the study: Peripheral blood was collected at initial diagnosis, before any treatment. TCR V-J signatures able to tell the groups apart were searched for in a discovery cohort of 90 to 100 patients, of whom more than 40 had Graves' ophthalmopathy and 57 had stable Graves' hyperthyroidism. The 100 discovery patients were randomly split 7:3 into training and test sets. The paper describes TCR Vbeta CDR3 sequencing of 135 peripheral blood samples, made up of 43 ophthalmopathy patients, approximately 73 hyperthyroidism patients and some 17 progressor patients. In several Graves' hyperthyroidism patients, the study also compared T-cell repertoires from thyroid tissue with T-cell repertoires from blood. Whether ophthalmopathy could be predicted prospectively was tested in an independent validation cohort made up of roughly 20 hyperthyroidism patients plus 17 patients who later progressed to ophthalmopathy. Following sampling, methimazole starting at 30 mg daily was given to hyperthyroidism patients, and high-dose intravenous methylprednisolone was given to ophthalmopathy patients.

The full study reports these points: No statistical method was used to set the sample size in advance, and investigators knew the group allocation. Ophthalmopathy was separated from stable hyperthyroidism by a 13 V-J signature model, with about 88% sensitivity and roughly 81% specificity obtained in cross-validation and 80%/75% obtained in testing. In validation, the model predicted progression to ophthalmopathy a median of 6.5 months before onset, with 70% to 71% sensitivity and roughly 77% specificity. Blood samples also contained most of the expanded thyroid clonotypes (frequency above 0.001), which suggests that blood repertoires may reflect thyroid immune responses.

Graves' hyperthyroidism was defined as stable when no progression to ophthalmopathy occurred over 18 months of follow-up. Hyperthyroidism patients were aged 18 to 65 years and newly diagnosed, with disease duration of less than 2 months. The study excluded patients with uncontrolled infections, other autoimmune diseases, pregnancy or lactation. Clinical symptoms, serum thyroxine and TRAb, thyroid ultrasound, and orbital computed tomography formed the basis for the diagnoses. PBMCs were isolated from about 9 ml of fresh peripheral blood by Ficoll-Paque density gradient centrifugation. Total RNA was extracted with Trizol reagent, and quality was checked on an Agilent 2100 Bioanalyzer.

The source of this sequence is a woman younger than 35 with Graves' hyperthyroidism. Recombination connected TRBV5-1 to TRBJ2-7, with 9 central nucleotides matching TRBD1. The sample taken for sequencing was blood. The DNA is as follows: TGCGCCAGCAGGCCCGGGACAGGGTATAACGAGCAGTACTTC. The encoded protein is CASRPGTGYNEQYF.